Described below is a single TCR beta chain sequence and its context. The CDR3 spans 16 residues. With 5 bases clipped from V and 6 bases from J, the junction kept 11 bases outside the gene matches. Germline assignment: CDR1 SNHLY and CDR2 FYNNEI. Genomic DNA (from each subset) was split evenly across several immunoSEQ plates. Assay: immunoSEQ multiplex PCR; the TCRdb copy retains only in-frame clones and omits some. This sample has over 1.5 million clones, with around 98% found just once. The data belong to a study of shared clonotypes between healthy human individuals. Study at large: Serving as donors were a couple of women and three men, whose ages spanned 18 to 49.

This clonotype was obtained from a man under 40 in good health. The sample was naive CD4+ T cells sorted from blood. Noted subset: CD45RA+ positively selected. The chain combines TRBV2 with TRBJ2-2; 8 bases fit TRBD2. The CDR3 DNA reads TGTGCCAGCAGTCAAGTGGGGACTAGATTGGCCGGGGAGCTGTTTTTT. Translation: CASSQVGTRLAGELFF.